Sequencing of this T cell receptor (beta chain) was carried out in a study of T cells expressing NK-cell markers. Findings and caveats of the study: The study left the HCMV specificity of expanded NKG2C+ T cell clones unresolved. One observes that, in a few donors, these clonotypes were also the leading ones within the CD3+CD56-NKG2C+ fraction.

Comments on this clonotype: What it binds is not known.

TCRdb re-called the 5' RACE reads and shows each CDR3 protein once, DNA omitted. The sample's table shows 400,000 or so distinct CDR3 sequences. This CDR3 contains 16 residues. The V gene's germline CDR1 is SQVTM and CDR2 ANQGSEA. The sequence was collected from a woman aged 45 to 65 in good health. This chain uses TRBV29-1 with TRBJ2-2; TCRdb's D call of TRBD2 is untestable without DNA. The material sequenced was blood T cells: a sorted CD56 or NKG2C T cell subset, CD4+ or CD8+ T cells, or bulk PBMC T cells (not recorded which). CDR3 loop: CSVVVLAGINTGELFF.